The clone carrying this T cell receptor (beta chain) was seen just once. This sample is drawn from a study of OX40 agonist ivuxolimab in advanced cancers. Whole-study context: Partial responses were seen in three patients, one with hepatocellular carcinoma and two with cutaneous melanoma.

Produced via immunoSEQ multiplex PCR; TCRdb's table is partial and in-frame only. The sample records 63,000 or so clones, approximately 88% being singletons. This CDR3 has 17 amino acids. In germline, CDR1 is MNHNS, CDR2 SASEGT. The V and J ends lost 3 bases and 4 bases respectively, with 19 bases between them. Blood was sampled at baseline, cycle 4 day 1, and cycle 7 day 1. V and J are TRBV6-1 and TRBJ1-5, with a weak D call TRBD1 (6 bases). The material was CD4+ or CD8+ T cells sorted from blood, obtained in a trial of the OX40 agonist ivuxolimab. The clonotype comes from an adult with an advanced solid tumor such as melanoma, head and neck, liver or kidney cancer. The CDR3 loop reads CASSDRGRGGGNQPQHF. In nucleotides, the CDR3 is TGTGCCAGCAGTGATAGAGGCAGGGGAGGAGGAAATCAGCCCCAGCATTTT.